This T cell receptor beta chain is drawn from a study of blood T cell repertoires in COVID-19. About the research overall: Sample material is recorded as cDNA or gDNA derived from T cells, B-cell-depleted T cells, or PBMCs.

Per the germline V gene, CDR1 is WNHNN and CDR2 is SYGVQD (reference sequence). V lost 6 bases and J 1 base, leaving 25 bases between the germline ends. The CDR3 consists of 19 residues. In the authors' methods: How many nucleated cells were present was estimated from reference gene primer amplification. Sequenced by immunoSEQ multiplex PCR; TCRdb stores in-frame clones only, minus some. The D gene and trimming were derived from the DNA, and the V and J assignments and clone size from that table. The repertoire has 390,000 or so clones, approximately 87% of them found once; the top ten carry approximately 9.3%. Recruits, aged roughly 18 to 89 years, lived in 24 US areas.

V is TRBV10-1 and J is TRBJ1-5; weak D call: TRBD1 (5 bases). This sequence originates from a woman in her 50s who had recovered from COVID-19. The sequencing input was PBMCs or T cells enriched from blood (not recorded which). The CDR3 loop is CASSPPGDSMNESNQPQHF. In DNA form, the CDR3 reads TGCGCCAGCAGCCCACCTGGAGACAGCATGAATGAAAGCAATCAGCCCCAGCATTTT.